Sequencing of this T cell receptor (beta chain) was carried out in a study of cytomegalovirus exposure and HLA in healthy donors. Study conclusions and caveats: Presence/absence comparisons presumed near-even sequencing depth among donors.

Both 60 Vbeta primers and 13 Jbeta primers went into the PCR. Sequencing used immunoSEQ multiplex PCR; TCRdb keeps in-frame clones, though not all of them. The repertoire holds under 200,000 clones, with more than 70% as singletons. The CDR3 runs 14 residues. J gave up 10 bases and V 6 bases, and 6 bases lay outside the gene matches. Germline-derived CDR1 and CDR2 are SEHNR and FQNEAQ (reference sequence). On this clone itself: Its matching antigen is unknown.

V gene TRBV7-9 combines with J gene TRBJ1-6; TRBD1 agrees at 10 bases. The receptor comes from a young man in good health and CMV-seronegative. Specimen: PBMCs. In nucleotides, the CDR3 is TGTGCCAGCAGAAAGGACAGGGGGGGCTCACCCCTCCACTTT. Its protein product is CASRKDRGGSPLHF.